This TCR beta chain derives from a study of T cells in Graves' hyperthyroidism and ophthalmopathy. Study summary: Upon initial diagnosis and before any treatment, peripheral blood was collected. Study results and caveats: Ophthalmopathy was told apart from stable hyperthyroidism by a 13 V-J model. It was a median around 6 months before onset that the model predicted ophthalmopathy.

CDR1 and CDR2 (germline): LNHDA, SQIVND (reference sequence). This CDR3 has 17 residues. With 3 bases clipped from V and 0 bases from J, the junction kept 10 bases outside the gene matches. This clonotype was seen more than once but under ten times. What it binds is unknown. What was amplified from RNA transcripts were TCR beta CDR3 regions. The HTBI primer set served for first-round RT-PCR of the TCR CDR3. MiXCR was run by TCRdb on the multiplex PCR reads, yielding one entry per CDR3 protein. The table has roughly 170,000 distinct CDR3 sequences, approximately 9% seen once. The J gene is TRBJ2-7, the V gene TRBV19; the match to TRBD1 covers 8 bases. This receptor was obtained from a woman between 18 and 30 years old with Graves' hyperthyroidism that later progressed to Graves' ophthalmopathy. Sequencing was performed on blood. CDR3 in DNA: TGTGCCAGTAGTATTTCAGGACAGGGATCAAGCTCCTACGAGCAGTACTTC. Translating gives CASSISGQGSSSYEQYF.